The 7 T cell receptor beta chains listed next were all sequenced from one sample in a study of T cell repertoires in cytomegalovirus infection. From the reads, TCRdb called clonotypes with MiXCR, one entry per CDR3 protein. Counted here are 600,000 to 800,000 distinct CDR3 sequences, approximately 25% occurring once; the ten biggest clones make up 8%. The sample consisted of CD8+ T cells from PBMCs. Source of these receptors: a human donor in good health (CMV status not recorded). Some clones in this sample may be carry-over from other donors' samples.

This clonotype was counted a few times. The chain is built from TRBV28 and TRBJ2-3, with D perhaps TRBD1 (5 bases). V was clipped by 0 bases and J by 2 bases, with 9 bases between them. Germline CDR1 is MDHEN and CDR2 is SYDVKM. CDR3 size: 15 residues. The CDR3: CASSLWQGSTDTQYF. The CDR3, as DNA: TGTGCCAGCAGTTTATGGCAGGGATCCACAGATACGCAGTATTTT.

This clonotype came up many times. CDR3 region: CASSWVLAGVGNEQFF. The DNA for the CDR3 is TGTGCCAGCAGCTGGGTTCTAGCGGGGGTTGGCAATGAGCAGTTCTTC. The chain couples TRBV7-8 to TRBJ2-1; TRBD2 agrees at 10 bases. Trimming at V came to 4 bases and at J to 6 bases, leaving 9 bases not matched to a gene. Germline loops: CDR1 SGHVS, CDR2 FQNEAQ. The CDR3 is made up of 16 amino acids.

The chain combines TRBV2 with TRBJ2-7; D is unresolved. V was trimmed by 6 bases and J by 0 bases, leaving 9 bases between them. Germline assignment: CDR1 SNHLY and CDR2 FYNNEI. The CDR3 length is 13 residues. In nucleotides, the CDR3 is TGTGCCAGCAGAAAGGGCAGCTCCTACGAGCAGTACGTC. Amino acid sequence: CASRKGSSYEQYV.

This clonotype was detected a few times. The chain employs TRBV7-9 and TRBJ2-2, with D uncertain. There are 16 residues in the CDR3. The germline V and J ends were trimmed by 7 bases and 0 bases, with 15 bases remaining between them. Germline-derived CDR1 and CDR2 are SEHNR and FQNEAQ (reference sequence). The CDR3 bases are TGTGCCAGCACGTATGGAAAGTTAGCGAACACCGGGGAGCTGTTTTTT. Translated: CASTYGKLANTGELFF.

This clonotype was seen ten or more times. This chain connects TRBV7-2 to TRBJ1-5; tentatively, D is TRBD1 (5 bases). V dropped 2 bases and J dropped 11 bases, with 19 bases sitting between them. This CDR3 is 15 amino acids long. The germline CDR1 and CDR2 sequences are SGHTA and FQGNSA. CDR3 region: CASSLFLGGRETQHF. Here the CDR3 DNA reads TGTGCCAGCAGCTTATTCTTGGGGGGGAGGGAGACCCAGCATTTT.

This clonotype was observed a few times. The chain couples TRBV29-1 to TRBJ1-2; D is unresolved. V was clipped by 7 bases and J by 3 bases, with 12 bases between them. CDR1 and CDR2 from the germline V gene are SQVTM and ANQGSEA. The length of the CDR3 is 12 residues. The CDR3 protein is CSGLYIDYGYTF. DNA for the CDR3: TGCAGCGGACTTTACATTGACTATGGCTACACCTTC.

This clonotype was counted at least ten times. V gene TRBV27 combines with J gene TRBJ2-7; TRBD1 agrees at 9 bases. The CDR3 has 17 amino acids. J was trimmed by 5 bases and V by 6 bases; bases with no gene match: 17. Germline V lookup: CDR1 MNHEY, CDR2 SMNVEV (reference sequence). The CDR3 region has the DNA TGTGCCAGCAGCCCCCAAGGGACAGGGATCGTCGTCCACGAGCAGTACTTC. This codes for CASSPQGTGIVVHEQYF.